This T cell receptor (beta chain) was found in a study of cytotoxic CD8 clonotypes in ibrutinib-treated CLL. Data came from immunoSEQ multiplex PCR; TCRdb stores just in-frame clones and leaves some out. The sample lists more than 200,000 clones, roughly 74% occurring once. On this clone: The antigen is not known.

CDR1 is MDHEN, CDR2 SYDVKM, per germline. This CDR3 is 15 amino acids long. V was clipped by 7 bases and J by 0 bases, with 13 bases between them. Study-wide points: While tracking circulating CD8+ T-cell counts, baseline clonality exceeded that of age-matched healthy donors.

The source of roughly 2 micrograms of genomic DNA for TCR beta libraries was cryopreserved PBMCs. The sequence was collected from a human donor with chronic lymphocytic leukemia. This material consisted of PBMCs, taken after 24 months of ibrutinib treatment. The rearrangement uses TRBV28 and TRBJ1-3; D ambiguous. The CDR3 coding sequence is TGTGCCAGCAAACTTGCGCGATACTCTGGAAACACCATATATTTT. It yields the protein CASKLARYSGNTIYF.